Sequencing of this TCR beta chain was carried out in a study of control samples from healthy donors and cancer patients. Data came from immunoSEQ multiplex PCR; TCRdb stores just in-frame clones and leaves some out. This sample yields over 200,000 clones, of which roughly 87% are seen a single time; roughly 13% belongs to the top ten. This CDR3 comprises 14 residues. V shed 6 bases, J shed 7 bases, and the junction held 11 bases outside the gene matches. The V gene's germline CDR1 is MNHEY and CDR2 SVGAGI. This chain joins TRBV6-5 and TRBJ1-2, with 7 bases identical to TRBD1. The sample comprised PBMCs. The receptor was derived from an older woman with lung cancer. CDR3 sequence (DNA): TGTGCCAGCAGCCGACAGGGTAGTGAAGGTGGCTACACCTTC. Translation gives CASSRQGSEGGYTF.